Reported below is one TCR beta chain. Its specificity is unknown. These data originate in a study of cytomegalovirus exposure and HLA in healthy donors. Across the study: The 110 or so validation repertoires used the same platform as the roughly 670 first-cohort repertoires, a later analysis reported.

Using immunoSEQ multiplex PCR, the repertoire was profiled, and TCRdb retains in-frame clones only, with some absent. The data show 160,000 or so clones, about 85% seen once. Germline CDR1 and CDR2: LGHNA and YSLEER. The V and J ends lost 5 bases and 4 bases, in that order; junction bases with no gene match: 8. This CDR3 contains 14 residues. General study findings and limits: CMV antigen specificity of a few CMV-associated chains was confirmed in vitro. The authors listed about 170 TCR beta chains as cytomegalovirus-associated. The tendency of first-cohort TCR clusters to co-occur in the roughly 130 validation repertoires was the finding of a later analysis.

The sequencing sample was made of PBMCs. The TCR originated in a man aged 25-45 years in good health and CMV-seropositive. The chain is built from TRBV4-3 and TRBJ2-7; 7 nucleotides line up with TRBD1. This CDR3 is CASSSRRGNYEQYF. The CDR3 DNA sequence: TGCGCCAGCAGCTCCCGCAGGGGGAATTACGAGCAGTACTTC.